Reported below is one T cell receptor (beta chain). Antigen specificity is unknown. One end of the junction does not line up with germline, which may come from a read error. Germline CDR1 SSHAT, CDR2 FNYEAQ (reference sequence). This CDR3 contains 15 residues. The data derive from a study of CD8 T cells in ankylosing spondylitis. Findings of the study overall: Earlier literature documents some of the motif variants in reactive arthritis synovial fluid and blood. The study identified a TCR beta motif of eight highly homologous variants that appeared characteristic of ankylosing spondylitis blood. Peripheral blood held disease-linked clones only at relatively low frequency, and these were CD8+. Researchers reportedly found disease-linked clones significantly enriched in matched ankylosing spondylitis synovial fluid.

TCR beta libraries were made by quantitative 5'-RACE with molecular barcodes. TCRdb recomputed calls from the 5' RACE reads with MiXCR, one row per CDR3 protein. Altogether roughly 490,000 distinct CDR3 sequences are present, under 5.5% being singletons, with the ten largest covering under 4.5%. The rearrangement joins TRBV7-7 to TRBJ2-2, with 9 bases aligning to TRBD1. The sample consisted of blood, either unsorted or a sorted T cell fraction (not recorded which). This receptor was identified in a male donor with ankylosing spondylitis. CDR3 sequence: CASSRTGVNTGELFF. The CDR3 nucleotides are TGTGCTAGCAGCCGGACAGGGGTGAACACCGGGGAGCTGTTTTTT.